The 5 T cell receptor beta chains below all came from one sample that was sequenced in a study of blood T cell repertoires in COVID-19. Only in-frame clones appear in the TCRdb table, and some are missing; sequencing was by immunoSEQ multiplex PCR. The sample includes 150,000 to 200,000 clones, about 84% of them seen just once. Sequencing was carried out using peripheral blood. Receptor source: a person aged 65-85 years with COVID-19, enrolled during active disease.

The genes are TRBV28 and TRBJ1-6; tentative D call: TRBD1 (6 bases). V lost 5 bases and J 11 bases, leaving 16 bases between the germline ends. Germline V lookup: CDR1 MDHEN, CDR2 SYDVKM. The CDR3 spans 14 residues. The CDR3 sequence is CASSRTGGAPPLHF. The CDR3 nucleotides read TGTGCCAGCAGTAGAACCGGGGGGGCCCCACCCCTCCACTTT.

This clone was observed a single time. The CDR3 DNA is TGTGCCTGGAGTGATTTCCGGGACAGAAGGCCGACCTGGTTGGGAAACATTCAGTACTTC. Translated, it gives CAWSDFRDRRPTWLGNIQYF. The chain couples TRBV30 to TRBJ2-4; 7 bases align to TRBD1. The trim removed 1 base at V and 6 bases at J, leaving 24 bases unmatched. Germline V gives CDR1 GTSNPN, CDR2 SVGIG (reference sequence). This CDR3 spans 20 amino acids.

The count of this clone is one. The V gene is TRBV5-1, the J gene TRBJ1-1; D is perhaps TRBD1 (5 bases). Germline-derived CDR1 and CDR2 are SGHRS and YFSETQ. With 0 bases removed from V and 0 bases from J, the gap between germline ends came to 9 bases. CDR3 length: 15 residues. CDR3 region: CASSLAGGMNTEAFF. The CDR3 DNA reads TGCGCCAGCAGCTTGGCCGGGGGAATGAACACTGAAGCTTTCTTT.

V gene TRBV4-1 combines with J gene TRBJ2-3, with D possibly TRBD1 on 5 matching bases. Trimming shortened V by 4 bases and J by 2 bases, and 19 bases separated the two germline ends. Germline assignment: CDR1 MGHRA and CDR2 YSYEKL. The CDR3 runs to 17 residues. The CDR3 region is CASSRPGLLGNTDTQYF. Written as DNA, the CDR3 is TGCGCCAGCAGCCGACCAGGGTTGCTGGGTAACACAGATACGCAGTATTTT.

This chain connects TRBV28 to TRBJ2-7, with D maybe TRBD2 (6 bases). CDR3 length: 17 amino acids. Trimming took 7 bases from V and 4 from J, leaving 26 bases between them. Germline V CDR1 and CDR2: MDHEN, SYDVKM. Here the CDR3 reads CASIYGAVTGVAYEQYF. The CDR3 region has the DNA TGTGCCAGCATATACGGGGCAGTAACGGGAGTTGCGTACGAGCAGTACTTC.